This record looks at one TCR beta chain sequence and its context. These data are taken from a study of blood T cell repertoires in COVID-19. Looking at the study overall: The United States, Italy and Spain supplied acute and convalescent COVID-19 samples. The analysed material was cDNA or gDNA that came from T cells, B-cell-depleted T cells, or PBMCs.

J gave up 7 bases and V 4 bases, and 7 bases lay outside the gene matches. This CDR3 contains 14 residues. Germline V gene data show CDR1 as SGHDT and CDR2 as YYEEEE. In the authors' methods: Estimation of nucleated cell counts was performed using reference gene primer amplification. The repertoire was sequenced with immunoSEQ multiplex PCR; TCRdb's copy has only in-frame clones and lacks some. V and J calls and clone size are given by that table; D and trimming were obtained from the DNA. Here the sample spans hundreds of thousands of clones, roughly four fifths being singletons. The V call is TRBV5-6, the J call TRBJ2-1; 8 positions agree with TRBD1. Sequences were obtained from peripheral blood. This receptor was identified in a woman aged 45-65 years with acute or convalescent COVID-19. The CDR3 sequence: CASSIRDRRNEQFF. CDR3 nucleotides: TGTGCCAGCAGCATCCGGGACAGGAGAAATGAGCAGTTCTTC.